One T cell receptor (beta chain) is described in this entry. The data stem from a study of shared clonotypes between healthy human individuals. Sequenced by immunoSEQ multiplex PCR; TCRdb stores in-frame clones only, minus some. In the table there are roughly 1 million clones, 75% of which are singletons. Trimming removed 1 base at V and 8 bases at J, with 11 bases between. Germline V gives CDR1 MNHNS, CDR2 SASEGT. This CDR3 comprises 14 residues. The sequencing sample was made of memory CD4+ T cells sorted from blood. Sample subset: CD45RA-negative fraction. This TCR came from a man in his late teens or twenties in good health. The chain is built from TRBV6-1 and TRBJ1-4; D is undetermined. The CDR3 region has the DNA TGTGCCAGCAGTGAAGATCACAGAAGGGAAAAACTGTTTTTT. Translating it yields CASSEDHRREKLFF.